The 20 T cell receptor beta chains reported below all come from one sample, sequenced in a study of response to subunit inactivated influenza vaccine. TCRdb itself ran the RT-PCR reads through MiXCR, one entry per CDR3 protein. The sample has just over 300,000 distinct CDR3 sequences, 21% seen once. Sequencing was performed on PBMCs from blood, taken about 20 months after vaccination. These receptors all stem from a man aged 50-75 years who received an inactivated influenza vaccine.

The chain combines TRBV20-1 with TRBJ1-5; possible D gene TRBD1, 5 bases. Germline-derived CDR1 and CDR2 are DFQATT and SNEGSKA (reference sequence). The V and J ends lost 0 bases and 9 bases respectively, with 18 bases between them. There are 15 residues in the CDR3. The CDR3: CSARDLRQGARPQHF. CDR3 nucleotide sequence: TGCAGTGCTAGAGACCTTAGGCAGGGAGCCCGGCCCCAGCATTTT.

The chain uses TRBV4-3 and TRBJ1-6; 11 nucleotides line up with TRBD1. CDR1 and CDR2 from the germline V gene are LGHNA and YSLEER. This CDR3 comprises 16 residues. The V gene end was trimmed by 3 bases and the J gene end by 6 bases; junction bases not matched to a gene: 4. The CDR3 DNA is TGCGCCAGCAGCCATCGGACAGGGGGCTTTAATTCACCCCTCCACTTT. It codes for CASSHRTGGFNSPLHF.

This clonotype was found a few times. V is TRBV27 and J is TRBJ1-3; TRBD1 matches 9 bases. Germline trimming cut 6 bases from V and 4 bases from J; bases unmatched to any gene: 4. CDR1 MNHEY and CDR2 SMNVEV come from the germline V gene (reference sequence). The CDR3 sequence is 14 residues long. CDR3 DNA sequence: TGTGCCAGCAGGCCAACAGGGGGCGGAAACACCATATATTTT. Amino acids: CASRPTGGGNTIYF.

This clonotype has only a few counts. V and J are TRBV29-1 and TRBJ1-5, with no clear D. V was cut by 4 bases and J by 0 bases, with 10 bases left in between. The CDR3 covers 14 residues. Germline V gives CDR1 SQVTM, CDR2 ANQGSEA. CDR3: CSVGAANSNQPQHF. DNA of the CDR3: TGCAGCGTTGGGGCAGCTAATAGCAATCAGCCCCAGCATTTT.

The rearrangement joins TRBV10-3 to TRBJ2-7, with 14 bases that match TRBD2. CDR1 is ENHRY and CDR2 is SYGVKD in the germline V gene. There are 15 residues in the CDR3. V was clipped by 6 bases and J by 5 bases; unmatched bases: 6. The CDR3 region is CAIRGLAGAGDEQYF. As DNA, the CDR3 is TGTGCCATCAGGGGACTAGCGGGAGCTGGAGACGAGCAGTACTTC.

The chain combines TRBV4-1 with TRBJ1-6; possibly TRBD1 for D (5 bases). This CDR3 is 15 amino acids long. CDR1 is MGHRA, CDR2 YSYEKL, per germline. Trimming took 3 bases from V and 9 from J, leaving 15 bases between them. The CDR3 reads CASSHGEGRRSPLHF. For the CDR3, the DNA is TGCGCCAGCAGCCATGGGGAGGGGCGGCGTTCACCCCTCCACTTT.

This chain links TRBV20-1 with TRBJ2-5, with TRBD2 identical over 9 bases. The CDR3 totals 14 residues. Germline V gives CDR1 DFQATT, CDR2 SNEGSKA (reference sequence). V lost 3 bases to trimming and J lost 4 bases; unmatched junction nucleotides: 6. CDR3 protein: CSARVTSGLETQYF. CDR3 DNA: TGCAGTGCTAGGGTGACTAGCGGCCTAGAGACCCAGTACTTC.

This clonotype was detected ten times or more. The chain couples TRBV5-1 to TRBJ1-3; D is uncertain. The germline V gene encodes CDR1 SGHRS and CDR2 YFSETQ. Trimming shortened V by 0 bases and J by 0 bases, and 13 bases separated the two germline ends. This CDR3 has 17 amino acids. The CDR3: CASSLGTSYSSGNTIYF. In DNA form, the CDR3 reads TGCGCCAGCAGCTTGGGCACCTCCTACAGCTCTGGAAACACCATATATTTT.

The chain has TRBV6-4 and TRBJ2-3, with 7 nucleotides matching TRBD1. The germline gives CDR1 MRHNA, CDR2 SNTAGT. Unmatched junction bases numbered 5, after V lost 0 bases and J lost 2 bases. The CDR3 is 16 residues long. CDR3 nucleotide sequence: TGTGCCAGCAGTGACTCTGCAACAGGGGTCACAGATACGCAGTATTTT. It is translated as CASSDSATGVTDTQYF.

This clonotype was detected ten times or more. V and J are TRBV30 and TRBJ1-5; D is ambiguous. The CDR3 extends over 12 amino acids. The germline gives CDR1 GTSNPN, CDR2 SVGIG (reference sequence). V was pared by 2 bases and J by 2 bases, with 4 bases between. The CDR3 nucleotides are TGTGCCTGGAGTTCAGGCAATCAGCCCCAGCATTTT. Its translation is CAWSSGNQPQHF.

This sequence joins TRBV29-1 and TRBJ2-5; D might be TRBD2 (6 bases). CDR3 length equals 18 residues. The germline V gene has CDR1 SQVTM and CDR2 ANQGSEA. The V gene lost 1 base and the J gene lost 0 bases, with 21 bases spanning the gap. For the CDR3, the DNA is TGCAGCGTTGAAGCGGGCGGGGAACCACTAATGTACCAAGAGACCCAGTACTTC. Protein: CSVEAGGEPLMYQETQYF.

The chain combines TRBV28 with TRBJ2-7; D is unresolved. The CDR3 has 12 amino acids. CDR1 is MDHEN and CDR2 is SYDVKM in the germline V gene. The germline V and J ends were trimmed by 5 bases and 5 bases, with 10 bases remaining between them. CDR3 sequence reads: CASSRRIDEQYF. CDR3 sequence (DNA): TGTGCCAGCAGTCGCAGGATTGACGAGCAGTACTTC. Full variable domain (outside the CDR3, taken from reference TRBV28 and TRBJ2-7): DVKVTQSSRYLVKRTGEKVFLECVQDMDHENMFWYRQDPGLGLRLIYFSYDVKMKEKGDIPEGYSVSREKKERFSLILESASTNQTSMYLCASSRRIDEQYFGPGTRLTVT.

This chain connects TRBV20-1 to TRBJ2-1; 10 bases line up with TRBD2. V dropped 1 base and J dropped 0; count of bases not matched to a gene: 3. Germline CDR1 reads DFQATT; CDR2 reads SNEGSKA (reference sequence). The CDR3 length is 16 residues. CDR3 protein: CSARGLAGVSYNEQFF. In DNA, the CDR3 is TGCAGTGCTAGAGGGCTAGCGGGAGTCTCCTACAATGAGCAGTTCTTC.

V gene TRBV28 combines with J gene TRBJ2-3; D may be TRBD2 (5 bases). The CDR3 totals 14 residues. The V gene's germline CDR1 is MDHEN and CDR2 SYDVKM. Trimming left V 4 bases short and J 3 bases short, with 11 bases between. The CDR3: CASSSLRETDTQYF. In nucleotides, the CDR3 is TGTGCCAGCAGTTCCCTACGGGAAACAGATACGCAGTATTTT.

This clonotype was seen ten or more times. CDR3 region: CAISESRTARPDGELFF. The CDR3 region has the DNA TGTGCCATCAGTGAGTCTAGGACTGCTAGGCCCGACGGGGAGCTGTTTTTT. The V and J genes are TRBV10-3 and TRBJ2-2, with a weak D call TRBD2 (5 bases). Between the trimmed V and J ends, which lost 0 bases and 7 bases, there was a span of 18 bases. CDR3 length: 17 residues. Germline-derived CDR1 and CDR2 are ENHRY and SYGVKD.

On this clonotype: One end of the junction does not line up with germline, which may come from a read error. The chain carries TRBV7-2 and TRBJ1-3, with 7 bases that match TRBD1. CDR3 size: 16 residues. From germline, CDR1 is SGHTA and CDR2 FQGNSA. The CDR3 reads CASSFRTGLSGNSIYF. The DNA of the CDR3 is TGTGCCAGCAGCTTCCGGACAGGTCTCTCTGGAAACAGCATATATTTT.

This rearrangement joins TRBV10-3 to TRBJ2-3; tentatively, D is TRBD1 or TRBD2 (5 bases each). V gave up 3 bases and J gave up 1 base, with 8 bases separating them. Germline CDR1 is ENHRY and CDR2 is SYGVKD. The CDR3 spans 14 residues. The CDR3 sequence is CAISDSGRTDTQYF. CDR3 bases: TGTGCCATCAGTGATTCGGGACGCACAGATACGCAGTATTTT.

This clonotype was picked up a small number of times. The rearrangement joins TRBV5-4 to TRBJ1-1; D might be TRBD1 (6 bases). CDR1 is SGHNT, CDR2 YYREEE, per germline (reference sequence). V shed 1 base and J shed 0 bases, with 10 bases lying between them. CDR3 size: 15 residues. The CDR3 DNA reads TGTGCCAGCAGCTTGTCAGGGGCGTTGAACACTGAAGCTTTCTTT. Translated, it gives CASSLSGALNTEAFF.

This clonotype occurred a few times. The genes are TRBV7-9 and TRBJ1-6, with TRBD1 identical over 9 bases. CDR1 SEHNR and CDR2 FQNEAQ come from the germline V gene (reference sequence). The CDR3 is 15 amino acids. Unmatched junction bases numbered 4, after V lost 4 bases and J lost 6 bases. CDR3: CASSSVQGANSPLHF. The DNA for the CDR3 is TGTGCCAGCAGCTCAGTACAGGGGGCTAATTCACCCCTCCACTTT.

This clonotype was picked up a small number of times. The chain combines TRBV4-3 with TRBJ1-2, with 11 bases that match TRBD1. The CDR3 has 17 amino acids. J lost 2 bases, V lost 3 bases, and 8 bases had no gene match. The germline V gene encodes CDR1 LGHNA and CDR2 YSLEER. CDR3 in DNA: TGCGCCAGCAGCCATGACTACCGGGACAGGGGGAACTATGGCTACACCTTC. Protein sequence: CASSHDYRDRGNYGYTF.